This is a list of T cell receptor beta chains from one sample in a study of T-cell memory formation after mild COVID-19. Each CDR3 protein is one row after TCRdb ran MiXCR on the 5' RACE reads. Among 140,000 or so distinct CDR3 sequences listed, around 5.8% were seen once. Material: PBMCs or a T cell subset sorted from them (not recorded which). Receptors originate from an adult woman who had mild COVID-19 (a few samples of this study predate the infection). Cell type and time point are not known. The conserved cysteine and the conserved F or W are not part of the CDR3 here.

j_call,v_call,cdr3_aa
TRBJ1-2,TRBV20-1,SAREAGSYYGYT
TRBJ2-2,TRBV10-3,AIGGLSVTGELF
TRBJ2-5,TRBV7-9,ASSPQTGADPGETQY
TRBJ2-3,TRBV20-1,SASTSSSSDTQY
TRBJ1-4,TRBV5-1,ASSLDVAGFEKLF
TRBJ2-7,TRBV11-1,ASSLGVAYEQY
TRBJ2-5,TRBV7-2,ASSLRVGGNPQETQY
TRBJ1-1,TRBV7-2,ASSSRDRVFTGTEAF
TRBJ1-5,TRBV24-1,ATSDNKVSNQPQH
TRBJ2-5,TRBV7-2,ASSLVRHQETQY
TRBJ2-5,TRBV24-1,ATSGNRGETQY
TRBJ2-1,TRBV2,ASRWDRQSNEQF
TRBJ1-1,TRBV19,ASEGGRAYTEAF
TRBJ2-7,TRBV20-1,SARDIGLAGTYEQY